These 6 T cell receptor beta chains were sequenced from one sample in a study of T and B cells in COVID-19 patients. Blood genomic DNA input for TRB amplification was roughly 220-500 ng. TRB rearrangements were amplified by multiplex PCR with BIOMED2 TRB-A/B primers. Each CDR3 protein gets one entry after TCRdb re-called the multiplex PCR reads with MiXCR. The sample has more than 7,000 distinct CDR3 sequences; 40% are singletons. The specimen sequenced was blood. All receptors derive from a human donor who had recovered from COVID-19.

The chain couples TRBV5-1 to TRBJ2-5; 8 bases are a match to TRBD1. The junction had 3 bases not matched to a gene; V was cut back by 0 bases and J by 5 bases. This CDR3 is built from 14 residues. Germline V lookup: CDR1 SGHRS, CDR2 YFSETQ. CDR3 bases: TGCGCCAGCAGCTTGGGCGGACAGGGCGAGACCCAGTACTTC. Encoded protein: CASSLGGQGETQYF.

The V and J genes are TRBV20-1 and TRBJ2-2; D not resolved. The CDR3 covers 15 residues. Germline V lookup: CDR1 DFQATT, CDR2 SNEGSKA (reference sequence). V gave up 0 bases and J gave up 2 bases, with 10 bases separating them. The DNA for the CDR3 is TGCAGTGCTAGAGACTCCGACTTTAACACCGGGGAGCTGTTTTTT. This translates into CSARDSDFNTGELFF.

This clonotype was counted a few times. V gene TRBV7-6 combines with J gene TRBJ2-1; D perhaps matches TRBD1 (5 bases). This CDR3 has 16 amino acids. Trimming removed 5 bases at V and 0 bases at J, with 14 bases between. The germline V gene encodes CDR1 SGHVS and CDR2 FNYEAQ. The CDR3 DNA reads TGTGCCAGCAGCGGAGACCAGGGCCGCTCCTACAATGAGCAGTTCTTC. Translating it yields CASSGDQGRSYNEQFF.

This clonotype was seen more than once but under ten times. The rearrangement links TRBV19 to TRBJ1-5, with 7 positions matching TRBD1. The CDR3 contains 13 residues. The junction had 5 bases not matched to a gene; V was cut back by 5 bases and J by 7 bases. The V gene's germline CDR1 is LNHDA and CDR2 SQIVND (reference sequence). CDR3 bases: TGTGCCAGTAGTCCCGACAGGGTCCAGCCCCAGCATTTT. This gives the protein CASSPDRVQPQHF.

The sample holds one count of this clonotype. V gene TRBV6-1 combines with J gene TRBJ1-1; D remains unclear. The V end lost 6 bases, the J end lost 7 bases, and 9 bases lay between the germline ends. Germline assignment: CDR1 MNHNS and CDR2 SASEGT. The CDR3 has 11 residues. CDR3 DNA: TGTGCCAGCAGGGCAACAATTGAAGCTTTCTTT. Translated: CASRATIEAFF.

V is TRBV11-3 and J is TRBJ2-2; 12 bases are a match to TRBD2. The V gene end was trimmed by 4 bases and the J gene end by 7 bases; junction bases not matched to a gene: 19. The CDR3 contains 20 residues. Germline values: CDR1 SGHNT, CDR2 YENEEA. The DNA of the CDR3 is TGTGCCAGCAGCTCTAGGCCCAGAGGGCTAGCGGGGGGGCGAGGCGGGGAGCTGTTTTTT. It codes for CASSSRPRGLAGGRGGELFF.